The rows below give T cell receptor beta chains drawn from one sample of a study of graft-versus-host responses after intestinal transplantation. These TCRs are of unknown antigen specificity. Sequencing used immunoSEQ multiplex PCR; TCRdb keeps in-frame clones, though not all of them. The sample includes about 39,000 clones, 85% to 95% of them seen just once. The sample consisted of unstimulated CD8+ T cells sorted from spleen or lymph node cells, taken before transplant. These receptors were collected from a human donor who was the organ donor for an intestinal transplant. CDR3s include the opening cysteine and the closing phenylalanine or tryptophan. D genes are given only for firm matches. Only part of the rows carry a size: once, few, many, or a class if the clone is expanded.

DNA	CDR3	size	V	J	D
TGTGCCAGCAGTGAAACCCCTCCACCGGGCCTCGAGCAGTACTTC	CASSETPPPGLEQYF	NA	TRBV6-1	TRBJ2-7	NA
TGTGCCAGCAGTAGGACAGGGTCTGGGAATTACGAGCAGTACTTC	CASSRTGSGNYEQYF	NA	TRBV28	TRBJ2-7	TRBD1
TGTGCCAGCAGACCCGGGACAGCCCGCACAGATACGCAGTATTTT	CASRPGTARTDTQYF	NA	TRBV28	TRBJ2-3	TRBD1
TGCAGCGTTGAAAGCCCGGATACTAATGAAAAACTGTTTTTT	CSVESPDTNEKLFF	NA	TRBV29-1	TRBJ1-4	NA
TGTGCCAGTAGTATTTTGGCTAGTTTCAACAATGAGCAGTTCTTC	CASSILASFNNEQFF	few	TRBV19	TRBJ2-1	NA
TGTGCCAGCAGCTTTACAGGGGACTACGAGCAGTACTTC	CASSFTGDYEQYF	NA	TRBV27	TRBJ2-7	TRBD1
TGTGCCAGCAATGTAGGGCAGACGAGCTCCTACGAGCAGTACTTC	CASNVGQTSSYEQYF	NA	TRBV28	TRBJ2-7	NA
TGTGCCAGCAGCTTGTTAAGGGCCGGGACACAGGAGCAGTTCTTC	CASSLLRAGTQEQFF	NA	TRBV7-2	TRBJ2-1	NA
TGTGCCAGCAGTGCTGCCGGGACTAGCGGCAATGAGCAGTTCTTC	CASSAAGTSGNEQFF	NA	TRBV2	TRBJ2-1	TRBD2
TGTGCCAGCAGTGAAGTCGGACACCTTTACGAGCAGTACTTC	CASSEVGHLYEQYF	NA	TRBV6-1	TRBJ2-7	NA